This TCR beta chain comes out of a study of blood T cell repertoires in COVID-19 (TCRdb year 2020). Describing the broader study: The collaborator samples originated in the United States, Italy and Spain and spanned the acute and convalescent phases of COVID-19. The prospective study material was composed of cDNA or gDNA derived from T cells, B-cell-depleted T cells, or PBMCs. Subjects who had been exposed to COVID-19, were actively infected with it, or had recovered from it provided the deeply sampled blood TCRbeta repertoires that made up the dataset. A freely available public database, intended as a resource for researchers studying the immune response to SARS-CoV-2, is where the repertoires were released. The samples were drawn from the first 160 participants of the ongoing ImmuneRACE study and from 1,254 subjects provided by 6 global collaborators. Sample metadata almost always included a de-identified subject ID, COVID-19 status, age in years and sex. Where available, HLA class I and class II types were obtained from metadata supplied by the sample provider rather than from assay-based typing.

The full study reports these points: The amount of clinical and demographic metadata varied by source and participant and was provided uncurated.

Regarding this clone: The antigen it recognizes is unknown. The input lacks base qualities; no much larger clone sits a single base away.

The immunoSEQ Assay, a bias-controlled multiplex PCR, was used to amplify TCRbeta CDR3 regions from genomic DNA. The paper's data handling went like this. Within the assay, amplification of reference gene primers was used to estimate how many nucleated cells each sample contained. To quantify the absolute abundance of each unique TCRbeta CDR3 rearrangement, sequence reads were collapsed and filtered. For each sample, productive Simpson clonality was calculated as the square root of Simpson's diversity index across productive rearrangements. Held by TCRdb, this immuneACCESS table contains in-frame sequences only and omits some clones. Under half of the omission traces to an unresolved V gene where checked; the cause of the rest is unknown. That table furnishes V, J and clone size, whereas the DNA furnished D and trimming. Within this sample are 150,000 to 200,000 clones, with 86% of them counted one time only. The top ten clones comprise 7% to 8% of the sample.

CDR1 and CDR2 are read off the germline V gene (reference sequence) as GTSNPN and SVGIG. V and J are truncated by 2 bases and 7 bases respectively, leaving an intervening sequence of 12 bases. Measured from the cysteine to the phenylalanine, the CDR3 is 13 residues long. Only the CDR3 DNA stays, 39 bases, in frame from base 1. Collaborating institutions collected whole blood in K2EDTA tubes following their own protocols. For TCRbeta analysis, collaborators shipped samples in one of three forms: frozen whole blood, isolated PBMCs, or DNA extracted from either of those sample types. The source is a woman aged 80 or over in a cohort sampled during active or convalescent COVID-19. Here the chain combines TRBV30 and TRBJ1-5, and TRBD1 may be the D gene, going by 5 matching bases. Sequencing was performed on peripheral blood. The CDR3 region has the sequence CAWSIGVRQPQHF. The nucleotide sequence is TGTGCCTGGAGTATAGGGGTACGACAGCCCCAGCATTTT.